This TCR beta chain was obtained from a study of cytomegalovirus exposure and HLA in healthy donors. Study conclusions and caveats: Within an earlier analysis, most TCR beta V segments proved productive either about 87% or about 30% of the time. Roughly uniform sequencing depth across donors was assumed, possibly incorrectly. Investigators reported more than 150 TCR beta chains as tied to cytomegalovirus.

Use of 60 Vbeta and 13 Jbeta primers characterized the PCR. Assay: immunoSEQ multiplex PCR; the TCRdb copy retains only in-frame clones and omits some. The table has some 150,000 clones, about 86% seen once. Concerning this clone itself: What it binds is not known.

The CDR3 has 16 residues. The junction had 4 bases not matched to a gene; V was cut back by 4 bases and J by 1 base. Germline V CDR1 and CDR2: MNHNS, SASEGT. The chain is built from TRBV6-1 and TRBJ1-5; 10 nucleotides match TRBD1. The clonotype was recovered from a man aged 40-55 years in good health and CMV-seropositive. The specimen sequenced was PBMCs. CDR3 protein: CASSATGGLSNQPQHF. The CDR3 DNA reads TGTGCCAGCAGTGCGACAGGGGGCTTAAGCAATCAGCCCCAGCATTTT.